This is a list of T cell receptor beta chains from one sample in a study of CD8 T cells in Susac syndrome. MiXCR, applied by TCRdb to the immunoSEQ multiplex PCR reads, yields one record per CDR3 protein. This table holds 95,000 to 150,000 distinct CDR3 sequences, more than 90% found once. The sequencing sample was made of CD4+ T cells from PBMCs. These receptor sequences come from a human donor in good health. Each CDR3 is given with its conserved first and last residue. Fields, in order: clone size, J gene, D gene, V gene, CDR3 protein, CDR3 DNA. The D gene is left open where the match is weak. Clone size, where shown, is once, few, many, or a class for clones that have expanded.

NA | TRBJ1-2 | NA | TRBV28 | CASSLLVGWGGYTF | TGTGCCAGCAGTTTGTTAGTGGGATGGGGGGGCTACACCTTC
few | TRBJ2-3 | NA | TRBV6-2/TRBV6-3 | CASSPGDTQYF | TGTGCCAGCAGTCCCGGGGATACGCAGTATTTT
NA | TRBJ2-7 | NA | TRBV5-1 | CASSLVQVSDEQYF | TGCGCCAGCAGCTTGGTTCAGGTATCCGACGAGCAGTACTTC
NA | TRBJ2-3 | NA | TRBV4-1 | CASSQDQLGGDTQYF | TGCGCCAGCAGCCAAGATCAACTGGGCGGGGATACGCAGTATTTT
NA | TRBJ2-1 | NA | TRBV5-4 | CASSLTGSSYNEQFF | TGTGCCAGCAGCTTGACCGGGAGCTCCTACAATGAGCAGTTCTTC
NA | TRBJ2-3 | NA | TRBV25-1 | CASRPTLGTVEPADTQYF | TGTGCCAGCAGGCCCACTCTAGGGACGGTTGAACCGGCAGATACGCAGTATTTT
NA | TRBJ2-2 | TRBD2 | TRBV10-3 | CAISESREGSGELFF | TGTGCCATCAGTGAGTCGCGGGAGGGTTCCGGGGAGCTGTTTTTT
NA | TRBJ1-1 | NA | TRBV21-1 | CASRYGGPNTEAFF | TGTGCCAGCCGATATGGGGGGCCTAACACTGAAGCTTTCTTT
NA | TRBJ2-5 | TRBD1 | TRBV5-1 | CASSLAVGGVEETQYF | TGCGCCAGCAGCTTGGCCGTAGGGGGCGTCGAGGAGACCCAGTACTTC
once | TRBJ2-1 | TRBD2 | TRBV5-4 | CASSPGGGGRDNEQFF | TGTGCCAGCAGCCCTGGGGGGGGAGGGAGGGACAATGAGCAGTTCTTC
NA | TRBJ1-2 | NA | TRBV7-9 | CASVPFNYGYTF | TGTGCCAGCGTGCCCTTTAACTATGGCTACACCTTC
NA | TRBJ1-1 | NA | TRBV19 | CASSIGPGGTEAFF | TGTGCCAGTAGTATAGGACCGGGTGGCACTGAAGCTTTCTTT
NA | TRBJ2-3 | TRBD2 | TRBV14 | CASSPLAGGPSDTQYF | TGTGCCAGCAGCCCCCTGGCGGGAGGGCCCTCAGATACGCAGTATTTT
NA | TRBJ2-1 | TRBD2 | TRBV11-2 | CASSTRTSGATYNEQFF | TGTGCCAGCAGCACTCGGACTAGCGGGGCAACCTACAATGAGCAGTTCTTC
NA | TRBJ2-3 | NA | TRBV15 | CATSRAERGNTDTQYF | TGTGCCACCAGCAGAGCGGAACGGGGGAACACAGATACGCAGTATTTT
NA | TRBJ2-1 | NA | TRBV20-1 | CSASRDSTYNEQFF | TGCAGTGCTAGCCGGGACTCCACCTACAATGAGCAGTTCTTC
NA | TRBJ1-1 | TRBD1 | TRBV20-1 | CSARGGFGGQAFMNTEAFF | TGCAGTGCTAGAGGGGGTTTCGGGGGACAGGCCTTCATGAACACTGAAGCTTTCTTT
NA | TRBJ2-2 | TRBD2 | TRBV18 | CASSQGRLAGAGELFF | TGTGCCAGCTCACAGGGGCGGCTAGCGGGAGCCGGGGAGCTGTTTTTT
NA | TRBJ1-5 | NA | TRBV30 | CAWSQDSNQPQHF | TGTGCCTGGAGTCAGGATAGCAATCAGCCCCAGCATTTT
NA | TRBJ1-2 | NA | TRBV14 | CASSQDRASYGYTF | TGTGCCAGCAGCCAAGACAGGGCGAGCTATGGCTACACCTTC
NA | TRBJ1-2 | NA | TRBV25-1 | CASCLRTEDGYTF | TGTGCCAGCTGCCTCCGGACTGAAGATGGCTACACCTTC
NA | TRBJ2-3 | TRBD2 | TRBV18 | CASSPTSGRSSTDTQYF | TGTGCCAGCTCACCAACTAGCGGGAGGTCTAGCACAGATACGCAGTATTTT
NA | TRBJ1-1 | TRBD1 | TRBV7-2 | CASSLTLTGSRGNTEAFF | TGTGCCAGCAGCTTAACTTTGACAGGGTCTAGGGGGAACACTGAAGCTTTCTTT
NA | TRBJ1-1 | NA | TRBV6-5 | CASSYSTGAQATEAFF | TGTGCCAGCAGTTACTCGACGGGGGCGCAGGCCACTGAAGCTTTCTTT
NA | TRBJ2-7 | NA | TRBV20-1 | CSASGRGDYEQYF | TGCAGTGCCTCGGGCAGGGGGGACTACGAGCAGTACTTC
NA | TRBJ1-2 | TRBD1 | TRBV7-9 | CASSRGQGVYGYTF | TGTGCCAGCAGCCGCGGACAGGGCGTCTATGGCTACACCTTC
NA | TRBJ2-2 | TRBD1 | TRBV7-9 | CASSSRGTGGGELFF | TGTGCCAGCAGCTCTCGAGGAACAGGGGGCGGGGAGCTGTTTTTT
NA | TRBJ1-1 | NA | TRBV5-5 | CASSRGVGGTEAFF | TGTGCCAGCAGCCGTGGGGTCGGCGGGACTGAAGCTTTCTTT
NA | TRBJ1-5 | NA | TRBV12-3/TRBV12-4 | CASSSGFKTQPQLF | TGTGCCAGCAGCTCAGGGTTTAAGACTCAGCCCCAGCTTTTT
NA | TRBJ1-1 | NA | TRBV7-2 | CASSPRLNTEAFF | TGTGCCAGCAGCCCTCGTTTGAACACTGAAGCTTTCTTT
few | TRBJ2-5 | TRBD1 | TRBV2 | CASSLTGEETQYF | TGTGCCAGCAGCTTGACAGGGGAAGAGACCCAGTACTTC
NA | TRBJ2-1 | TRBD2 | TRBV13 | CASSFLGLADYNEQFF | TGTGCCAGCAGCTTCTTAGGACTAGCGGATTACAATGAGCAGTTCTTC
NA | TRBJ2-1 | NA | TRBV12-3/TRBV12-4 | CASSEVNPTYNEQFF | TGTGCCAGCTCTGAAGTCAATCCCACCTACAATGAGCAGTTCTTC
NA | TRBJ1-5 | NA | TRBV12-3/TRBV12-4 | CASSSGTRGQPQHF | TGTGCCAGCAGTTCCGGGACCCGGGGCCAGCCCCAGCATTTT
NA | TRBJ1-4 | NA | TRBV10-1 | CASSESVATNEKLFF | TGCGCCAGCAGTGAGTCGGTTGCAACTAATGAAAAACTGTTTTTT
NA | TRBJ2-2 | NA | TRBV3-1 | CASSQEGVTGELFF | TGTGCCAGCAGCCAAGAAGGCGTCACCGGGGAGCTGTTTTTT
NA | TRBJ1-2 | NA | TRBV28 | CASSFGQFFGAF | TGTGCCAGCAGTTTTGGGCAGTTCTTTGGTGCCTTC
few | TRBJ2-7 | NA | TRBV10-3 | CAISEFPRAYEQYF | TGTGCCATCAGTGAGTTTCCTAGGGCCTACGAGCAGTACTTC
NA | TRBJ2-1 | NA | TRBV12-3/TRBV12-4 | CASRLASPYNEQFF | TGTGCCAGCAGACTAGCTTCCCCCTACAATGAGCAGTTCTTC
NA | TRBJ1-3 | NA | TRBV12-5 | CASAINGNTIYF | TGTGCTAGTGCCATAAACGGAAACACCATATATTTT
NA | TRBJ2-5 | NA | TRBV11-2 | CASSLRGRGGQETQYF | TGTGCCAGCAGCTTAAGGGGGAGGGGCGGACAAGAGACCCAGTACTTC
NA | TRBJ2-6 | NA | TRBV27 | CASGLSGANVLTF | TGTGCCAGCGGGCTATCTGGGGCCAACGTCCTGACTTTC
NA | TRBJ1-2 | NA | TRBV20-1 | CSARGAPGDYGYTF | TGCAGTGCTAGAGGGGCACCGGGGGACTATGGCTACACCTTC
NA | TRBJ2-5 | TRBD2 | TRBV3-1 | CASSSGTSGTLAETQYF | TGTGCCAGCAGCTCCGGGACTAGCGGGACCCTTGCAGAGACCCAGTACTTC
NA | TRBJ2-5 | NA | TRBV4-2 | CASSQERGEQETQYF | TGTGCCAGCAGCCAAGAGAGGGGGGAACAAGAGACCCAGTACTTC
NA | TRBJ2-2 | NA | TRBV19 | CASFGWGHDHGELFF | TGTGCCAGTTTCGGATGGGGACACGATCACGGGGAGCTGTTTTTT
NA | TRBJ1-1 | NA | TRBV3-1 | CASSQVGTGLNTEAFF | TGTGCCAGCAGCCAAGTCGGAACAGGGTTAAACACTGAAGCTTTCTTT